This is a list of T cell receptor beta chains from one sample in a study of cytomegalovirus exposure and HLA in healthy donors. Measured with immunoSEQ multiplex PCR; TCRdb has only the in-frame clones, and not every one. The sample lists about 140,000 clones, around two thirds seen once, with over 9.5% in the top ten. What was sequenced was PBMCs. These receptors came from a man between 25 and 39 years old in good health and CMV-seropositive. Each CDR3 is given with its conserved first and last residue. A D gene is named only where the DNA matches it firmly. Not all rows give a size; the values are once, few, many and, for expanded clones, a class.

TGCGCCAGCAGTGAGTCTCAAGGGGGCGAGCAGTACTTC	CASSESQGGEQYF	.	.	TRBV10-1	TRBJ2-7
TGTGCTAGCAGCCCACTAGCGGGAGGAGGGACAGATACGCAGTATTTT	CASSPLAGGGTDTQYF	TRBD2	.	TRBV7-7	TRBJ2-3
TGTGCCAGCAGCCTGGACTCTAATTACGAGCAGTACTTC	CASSLDSNYEQYF	.	.	TRBV9	TRBJ2-7
TGTGCCAGCAGCATCGACAGGTCTTGGGATGGCTACACCTTC	CASSIDRSWDGYTF	.	few	TRBV5-4	TRBJ1-2
TGTGCCAGCAGCTTACCAGTCATGAACACTGAAGCTTTCTTT	CASSLPVMNTEAFF	.	few	TRBV5-5	TRBJ1-1
TGTGCCAGCAGTGAGGACCACTCTGGGGCCAACGTCTTGACTTTC	CASSEDHSGANVLTF	.	.	TRBV6-6	TRBJ2-6
TGTGCCAGCAGCCCCTGGGGCGGGAGCTCCTACAATGAGCAGTTCTTC	CASSPWGGSSYNEQFF	TRBD2	few	TRBV7-2	TRBJ2-1
TGCGCCAGCAGCCCAAACCGACAGCTTGGTAATGAAAAACTGTTTTTT	CASSPNRQLGNEKLFF	.	few	TRBV5-1	TRBJ1-4
TGTGCCTGGAGTGTAGACAGTAATAACTATGGCTACACCTTC	CAWSVDSNNYGYTF	.	.	TRBV30	TRBJ1-2
TGTGCCAGCAGACCCGGGACAGGCACAGATACGCAGTATTTT	CASRPGTGTDTQYF	TRBD1	.	TRBV5-4	TRBJ2-3
TGTGCCAGCAGCTGGGGACTAGCGGGAGTTATGGACACCGGGGAGCTGTTTTTT	CASSWGLAGVMDTGELFF	TRBD2	.	TRBV5-8	TRBJ2-2
TGTGCCAGCAGCCAACCAGGAGGAATCTACGAGCAGTACTTC	CASSQPGGIYEQYF	.	.	TRBV11-2	TRBJ2-7
TGTGCCATCAGTGCCGTAACGACTAGCGTCAAGTCCTACGAGCAGTACTTC	CAISAVTTSVKSYEQYF	TRBD2	.	TRBV10-3	TRBJ2-7
TGTGCCAGCAGCTTATCCCCGGGAGGAGGGAACACCGGGGAGCTGTTTTTT	CASSLSPGGGNTGELFF	TRBD2	once	TRBV7-6	TRBJ2-2
TGTGCCATCAGTGAGTCGTACTACGAGCAGTACTTC	CAISESYYEQYF	.	.	TRBV10-3	TRBJ2-7
TGTGCCAGCAGCCTGAACACCGGGGAGCTGTTTTTT	CASSLNTGELFF	.	.	TRBV11-1	TRBJ2-2
TGTGCCAGCAGTTACTCGAGACAGGGGGTCGAGACCCAGTACTTC	CASSYSRQGVETQYF	TRBD1	.	TRBV6-5	TRBJ2-5
TGCGCCAGCAGCCAAGTTCTTAGGGGGAGGGGGAAATACGAGCAGTACTTC	CASSQVLRGRGKYEQYF	.	.	TRBV4-1	TRBJ2-7
TGTGCCAGCAGTTTTACAGGGAAACAGCCCCAGCATTTT	CASSFTGKQPQHF	.	.	TRBV6-6	TRBJ1-5
TGTGCCAGCAGCTCACTATTAGACGGACAGGGGGCAGAGACCCAGTACTTC	CASSSLLDGQGAETQYF	TRBD1	.	TRBV5-4	TRBJ2-5
TGTGCCAGCAGCGGTTCGACTAGCGGGCTTTTTTACGAGCAGTACTTC	CASSGSTSGLFYEQYF	TRBD2	.	TRBV5-6	TRBJ2-7
TGTGCCATCAGTGACCAGGGGACAGGGGGCGATGGCTACACCTTC	CAISDQGTGGDGYTF	TRBD1	.	TRBV10-3	TRBJ1-2
TGTGCCAGCAGTTTAGCGGGAGACCGCAGCGAGCAGTACTTC	CASSLAGDRSEQYF	TRBD2	.	TRBV27	TRBJ2-7
TGTTCCAGCAGCTTCGACCCCGGAGCAGCTTTCTTT	CSSSFDPGAAFF	.	.	TRBV7-9	TRBJ1-1
TGTGCCAGCAGCTTGGAAGCTAATGAGCAGTTCTTC	CASSLEANEQFF	.	.	TRBV5-5	TRBJ2-1
TGCGCCAGCAGCCAGGAGACAGGGACGGGGGCCAACGTCCTGACTTTC	CASSQETGTGANVLTF	TRBD1	few	TRBV4-1	TRBJ2-6
TGTGCCTGGGGCTCCGGTCCAACTGCGGGGGAAAAACTGTTTTTT	CAWGSGPTAGEKLFF	.	.	TRBV30	TRBJ1-4
TGTGCCAGCAGCCAGGGGATAGCGGGAGTTGAGACCCAGTACTTC	CASSQGIAGVETQYF	TRBD2	once	TRBV9	TRBJ2-5
TGTGCCAGCACTTTTAACAGGGAAATCTCTGGAAACACCATATATTTT	CASTFNREISGNTIYF	.	few	TRBV2	TRBJ1-3
TGTGCCAGCAGCTTAGAAACACCAAGGAACACTGAAGCTTTCTTT	CASSLETPRNTEAFF	.	.	TRBV7-9	TRBJ1-1
TGTGCCAGCAGCTCACGGGACAGCCCCCTCAGCTCCTACGAGCAGTACTTC	CASSSRDSPLSSYEQYF	TRBD1	few	TRBV7-2	TRBJ2-7
TGTGCCAGCAGTGAACTTTCTAGTAATCGCTACGAGCAGTACTTC	CASSELSSNRYEQYF	.	.	TRBV2	TRBJ2-7
TGTGCCAGCAGCGGCCGTGGTTCATACAATGAGCAGTTCTTC	CASSGRGSYNEQFF	.	once	TRBV7-3	TRBJ2-1
TGTGCCAGCAGCGTAGATAGGACAGGAGGGAACACCGGGGAGCTGTTTTTT	CASSVDRTGGNTGELFF	TRBD1	.	TRBV2	TRBJ2-2